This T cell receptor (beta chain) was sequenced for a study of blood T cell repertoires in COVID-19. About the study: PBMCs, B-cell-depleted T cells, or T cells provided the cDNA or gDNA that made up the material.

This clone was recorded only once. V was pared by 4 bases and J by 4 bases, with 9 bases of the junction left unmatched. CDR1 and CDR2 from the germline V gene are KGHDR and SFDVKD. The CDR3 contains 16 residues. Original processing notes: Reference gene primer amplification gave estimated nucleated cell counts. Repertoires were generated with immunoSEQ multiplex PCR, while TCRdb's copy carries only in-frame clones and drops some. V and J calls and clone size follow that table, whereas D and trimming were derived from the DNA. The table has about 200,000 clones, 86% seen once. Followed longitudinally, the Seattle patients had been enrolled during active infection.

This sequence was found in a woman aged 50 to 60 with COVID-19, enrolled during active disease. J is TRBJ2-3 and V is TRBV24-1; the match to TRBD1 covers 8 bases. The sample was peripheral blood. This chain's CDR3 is CATSDPGQVLADTQYF. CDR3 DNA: TGTGCCACCAGTGACCCGGGACAGGTCTTAGCAGATACGCAGTATTTT.